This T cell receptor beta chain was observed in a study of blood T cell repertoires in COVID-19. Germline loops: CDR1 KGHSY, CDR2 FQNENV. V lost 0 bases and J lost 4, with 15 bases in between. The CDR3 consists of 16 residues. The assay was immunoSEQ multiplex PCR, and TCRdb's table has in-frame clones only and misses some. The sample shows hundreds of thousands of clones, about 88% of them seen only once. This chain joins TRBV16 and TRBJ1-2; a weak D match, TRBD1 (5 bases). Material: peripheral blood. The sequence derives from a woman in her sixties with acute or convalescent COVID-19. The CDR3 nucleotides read TGTGCCAGCAGCCAATCACAGGCCAAAGCGGGCTATGGCTACACCTTC. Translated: CASSQSQAKAGYGYTF.